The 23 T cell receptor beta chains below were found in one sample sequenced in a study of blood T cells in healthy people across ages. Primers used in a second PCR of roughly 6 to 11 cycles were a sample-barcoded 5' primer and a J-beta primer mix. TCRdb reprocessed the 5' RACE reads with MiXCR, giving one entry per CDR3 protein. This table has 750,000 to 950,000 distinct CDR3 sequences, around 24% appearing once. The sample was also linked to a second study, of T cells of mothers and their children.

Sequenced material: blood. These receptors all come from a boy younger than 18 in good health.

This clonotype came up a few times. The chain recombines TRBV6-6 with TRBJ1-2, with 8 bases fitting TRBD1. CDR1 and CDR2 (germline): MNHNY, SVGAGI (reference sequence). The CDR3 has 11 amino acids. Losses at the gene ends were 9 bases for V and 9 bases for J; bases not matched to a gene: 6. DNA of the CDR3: TGTGCCAGGACAGGGGCTAATCGCTACACCTTC. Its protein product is CARTGANRYTF.

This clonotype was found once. Here the CDR3 DNA reads TGCGCCAGCAGCCTGAACCTAGCGGGGGGGCCCTACGAGCAGTACTTC. Amino acids: CASSLNLAGGPYEQYF. This rearrangement joins TRBV5-1 to TRBJ2-1; 12 positions match TRBD2. The J call may be mistaken, given a closer DNA end match to TRBJ2-7. Germline V gene sequence: CDR1 SGHRS, CDR2 YFSETQ. The length of the CDR3 is 16 residues.

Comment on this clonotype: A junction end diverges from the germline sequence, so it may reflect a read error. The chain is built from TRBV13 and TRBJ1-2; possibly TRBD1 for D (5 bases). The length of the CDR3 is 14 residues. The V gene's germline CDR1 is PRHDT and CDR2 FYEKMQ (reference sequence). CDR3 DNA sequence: TGTGTCAGCAGCTCCGGGACGGGAAACTATGGCTACACCTTC. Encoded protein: CVSSSGTGNYGYTF.

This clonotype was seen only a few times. CDR3 bases: TGTGCCAGCAGTTTTGGGACAGGGGGCCCCCACGGGGAGCTGTTTTTT. This encodes CASSFGTGGPHGELFF. The V and J genes are TRBV12-3 or TRBV12-4 and TRBJ2-2, with 12 bases that match TRBD1. The CDR3 extends over 16 amino acids. V dropped 3 bases and J dropped 7; count of bases not matched to a gene: 6.

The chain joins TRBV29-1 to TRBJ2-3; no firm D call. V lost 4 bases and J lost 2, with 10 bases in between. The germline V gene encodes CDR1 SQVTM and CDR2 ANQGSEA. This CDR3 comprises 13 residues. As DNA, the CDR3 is TGCAGCGTTGGGCAGACCACCACAGATACGCAGTATTTT. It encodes CSVGQTTTDTQYF.

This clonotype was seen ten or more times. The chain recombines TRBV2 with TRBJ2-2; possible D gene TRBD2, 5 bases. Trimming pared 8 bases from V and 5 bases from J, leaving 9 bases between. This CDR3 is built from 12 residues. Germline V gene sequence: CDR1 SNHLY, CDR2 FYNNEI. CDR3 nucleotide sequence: TGTGCCAGCGAGCCGGGAACCGGGGAGCTGTTTTTT. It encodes CASEPGTGELFF.

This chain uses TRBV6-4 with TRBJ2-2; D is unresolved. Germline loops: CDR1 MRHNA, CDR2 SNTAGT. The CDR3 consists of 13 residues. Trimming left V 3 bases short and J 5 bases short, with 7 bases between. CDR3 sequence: CASSEPETGELFF. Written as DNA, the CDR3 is TGTGCCAGCAGTGAGCCTGAGACCGGGGAGCTGTTTTTT.

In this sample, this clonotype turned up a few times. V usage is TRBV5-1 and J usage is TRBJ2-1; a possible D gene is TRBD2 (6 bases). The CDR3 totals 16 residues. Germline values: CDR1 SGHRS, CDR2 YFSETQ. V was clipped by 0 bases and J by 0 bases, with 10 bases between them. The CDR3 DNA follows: TGCGCCAGCAGCTTGGCCGGGAGTGGCTCCTACAATGAGCAGTTCTTC. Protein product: CASSLAGSGSYNEQFF.

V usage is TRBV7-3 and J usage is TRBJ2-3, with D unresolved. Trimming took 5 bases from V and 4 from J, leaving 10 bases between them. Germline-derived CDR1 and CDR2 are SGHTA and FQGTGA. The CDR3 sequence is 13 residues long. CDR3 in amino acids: CASSDTEADTQYF. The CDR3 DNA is TGTGCCAGCAGCGACACGGAAGCAGATACGCAGTATTTT.

CDR3 sequence: CASSLTGEGGQFF. The CDR3, as DNA: TGTGCCAGCAGCTTAACGGGGGAGGGGGGGCAGTTCTTC. The chain uses TRBV7-3 and TRBJ2-5; weak D call: TRBD2 (7 bases). The J call may be wrong; the DNA end is better matched by TRBJ2-1. The CDR3 is made up of 13 amino acids. Per germline, CDR1 SGHTA and CDR2 FQGTGA.

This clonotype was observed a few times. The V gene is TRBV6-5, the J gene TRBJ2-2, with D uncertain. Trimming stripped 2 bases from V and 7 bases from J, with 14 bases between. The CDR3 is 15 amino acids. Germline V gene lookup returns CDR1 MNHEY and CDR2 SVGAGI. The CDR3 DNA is TGTGCCAGCAGTTACAACTCGTATCCCGGCGGGGAGCTGTTTTTT. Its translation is CASSYNSYPGGELFF.

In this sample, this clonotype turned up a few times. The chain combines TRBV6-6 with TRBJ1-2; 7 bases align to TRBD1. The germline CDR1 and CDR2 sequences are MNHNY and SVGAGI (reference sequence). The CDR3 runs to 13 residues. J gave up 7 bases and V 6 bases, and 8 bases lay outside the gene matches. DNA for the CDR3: TGTGCCAGCAGGACAGGGTTTTTGTCTGGCTACACCTTC. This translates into CASRTGFLSGYTF.

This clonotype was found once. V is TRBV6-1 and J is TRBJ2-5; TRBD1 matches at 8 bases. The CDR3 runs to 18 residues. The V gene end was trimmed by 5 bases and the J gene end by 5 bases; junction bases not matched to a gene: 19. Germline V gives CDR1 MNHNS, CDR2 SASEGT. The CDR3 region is CASSIFIAGTGRWETQYF. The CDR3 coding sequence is TGTGCCAGCAGTATCTTTATCGCCGGGACAGGACGGTGGGAGACCCAGTACTTC.

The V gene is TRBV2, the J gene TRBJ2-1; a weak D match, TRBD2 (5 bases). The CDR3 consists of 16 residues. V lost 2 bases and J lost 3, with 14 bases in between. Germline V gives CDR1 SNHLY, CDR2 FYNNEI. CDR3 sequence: CASSEWPLSVYNEQFF. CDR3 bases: TGTGCCAGCAGTGAATGGCCCCTTAGCGTCTACAATGAGCAGTTCTTC.

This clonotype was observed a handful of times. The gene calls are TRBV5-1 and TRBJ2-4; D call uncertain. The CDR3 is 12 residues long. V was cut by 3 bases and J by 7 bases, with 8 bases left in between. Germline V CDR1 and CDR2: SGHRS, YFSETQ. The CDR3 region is CASSSVGNIQYF. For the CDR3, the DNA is TGCGCCAGCAGCTCGGTGGGGAACATTCAGTACTTC. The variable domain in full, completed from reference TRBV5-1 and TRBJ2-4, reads KAGVTQTPRYLIKTRGQQVTLSCSPISGHRSVSWYQQTPGQGLQFLFEYFSETQRNKGNFPGRFSGRQFSNSRSEMNVSTLELGDSALYLCASSSVGNIQYFGAGTRLSVL.

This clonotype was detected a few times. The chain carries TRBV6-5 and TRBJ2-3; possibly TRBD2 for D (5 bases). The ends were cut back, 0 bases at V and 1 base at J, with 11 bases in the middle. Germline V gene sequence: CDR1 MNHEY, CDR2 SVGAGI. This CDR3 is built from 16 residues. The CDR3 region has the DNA TGTGCCAGCAGTTACTCGCCGGGGATTGGCACAGATACGCAGTATTTT. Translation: CASSYSPGIGTDTQYF.

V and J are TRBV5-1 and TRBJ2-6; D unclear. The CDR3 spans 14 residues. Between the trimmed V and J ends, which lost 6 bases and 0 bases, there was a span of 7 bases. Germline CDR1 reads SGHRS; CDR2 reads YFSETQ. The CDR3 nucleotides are TGCGCCAGCACCCCGGGCTCTGGGGCCAACGTCCTGACTTTC. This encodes CASTPGSGANVLTF.

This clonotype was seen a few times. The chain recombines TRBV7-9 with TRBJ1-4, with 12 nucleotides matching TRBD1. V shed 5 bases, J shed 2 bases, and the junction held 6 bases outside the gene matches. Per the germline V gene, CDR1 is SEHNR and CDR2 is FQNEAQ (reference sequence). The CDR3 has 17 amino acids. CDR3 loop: CASSPGQGATTNEKLFF. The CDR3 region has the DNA TGTGCCAGCAGCCCGGGACAGGGGGCTACTACTAATGAAAAACTGTTTTTT.

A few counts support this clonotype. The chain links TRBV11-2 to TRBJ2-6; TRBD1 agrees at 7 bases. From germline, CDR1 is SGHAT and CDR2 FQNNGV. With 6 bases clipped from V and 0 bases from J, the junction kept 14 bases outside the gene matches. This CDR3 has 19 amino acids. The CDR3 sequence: CASRPPGTVVFSGANVLTF. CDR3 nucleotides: TGTGCCAGCAGGCCACCCGGGACAGTGGTATTCTCTGGGGCCAACGTCCTGACTTTC.

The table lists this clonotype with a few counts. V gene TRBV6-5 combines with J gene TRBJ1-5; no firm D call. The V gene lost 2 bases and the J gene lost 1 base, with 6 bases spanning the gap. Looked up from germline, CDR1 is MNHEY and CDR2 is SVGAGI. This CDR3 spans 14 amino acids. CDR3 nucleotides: TGTGCCAGCAGTTACGGGTGGAGCAATCAGCCCCAGCATTTT. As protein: CASSYGWSNQPQHF.

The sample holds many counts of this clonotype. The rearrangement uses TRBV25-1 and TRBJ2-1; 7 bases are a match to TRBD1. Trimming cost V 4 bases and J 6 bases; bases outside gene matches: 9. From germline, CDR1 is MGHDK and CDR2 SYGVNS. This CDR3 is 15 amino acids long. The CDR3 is CASSVPQGDTNEQFF. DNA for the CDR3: TGTGCCAGCAGTGTCCCCCAGGGGGACACCAATGAGCAGTTCTTC. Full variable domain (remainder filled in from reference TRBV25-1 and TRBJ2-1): EADIYQTPRYLVIGTGKKITLECSQTMGHDKMYWYQQDPGMELHLIHYSYGVNSTEKGDLSSESTVSRIRTEHFPLTLESARPSHTSQYLCASSVPQGDTNEQFFGPGTRLTVL.

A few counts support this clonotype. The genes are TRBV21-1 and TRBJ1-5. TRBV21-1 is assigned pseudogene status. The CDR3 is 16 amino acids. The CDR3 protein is CASSKALARCNQPQHF. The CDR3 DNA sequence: TGTGCCAGCAGCAAAGCGCTGGCCCGCTGCAATCAGCCCCAGCATTTT.

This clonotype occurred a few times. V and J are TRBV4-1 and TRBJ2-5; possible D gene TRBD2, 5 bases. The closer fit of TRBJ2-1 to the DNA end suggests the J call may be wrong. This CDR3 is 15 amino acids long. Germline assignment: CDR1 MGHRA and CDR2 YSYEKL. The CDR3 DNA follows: TGCGCCAGCAGCCATCTGGACGGGGTTGTTGAGGAGCAGTTCTTC. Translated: CASSHLDGVVEEQFF.